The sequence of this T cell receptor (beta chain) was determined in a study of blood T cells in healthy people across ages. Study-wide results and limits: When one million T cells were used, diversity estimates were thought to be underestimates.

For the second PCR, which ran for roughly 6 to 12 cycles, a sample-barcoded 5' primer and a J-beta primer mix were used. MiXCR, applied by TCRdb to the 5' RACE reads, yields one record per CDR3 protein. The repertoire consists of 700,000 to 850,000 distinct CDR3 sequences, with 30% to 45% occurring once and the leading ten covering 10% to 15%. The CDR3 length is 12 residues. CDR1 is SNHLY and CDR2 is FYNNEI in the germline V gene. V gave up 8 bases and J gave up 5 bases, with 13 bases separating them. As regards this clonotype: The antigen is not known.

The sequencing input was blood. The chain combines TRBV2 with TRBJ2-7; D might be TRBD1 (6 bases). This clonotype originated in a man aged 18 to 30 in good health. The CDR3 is CASEYRDNEQYF. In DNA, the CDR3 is TGTGCCAGCGAGTACAGGGACAACGAGCAGTACTTC.